What follows are 22 T cell receptor beta chains derived from one specimen sequenced in a study of regulatory T cells in long-lasting Graves disease. Time point specified: newly diagnosed GD, antithyroid drugs for less than 3 months. PBMC-derived RNA was used for the TCR library. According to the study, TCR beta libraries were built with iRepertoire HTBI primers and CDR3-region Arm-PCR. From the multiplex PCR reads, TCRdb called clonotypes with MiXCR, one entry per CDR3 protein. This sample carries around 480,000 distinct CDR3 sequences, around 15% of them seen once, and the ten largest clones take more than 10%. These records were also assigned to another study, of T cells in Graves' hyperthyroidism and ophthalmopathy.

The specimen was peripheral blood mononuclear cells (PBMCs), collected at new diagnosis, from a patient treated with antithyroid drugs. The receptors stem from a man aged 40-55 years with Graves disease.

V usage is TRBV28 and J usage is TRBJ1-5, with 8 bases identical to TRBD1. The V and J ends lost 6 bases and 3 bases, in that order; junction bases with no gene match: 4. The CDR3 totals 14 residues. Looked up from germline, CDR1 is MDHEN and CDR2 is SYDVKM. CDR3 sequence: CASRVQGDNQPQHF. The CDR3 nucleotides read TGTGCCAGCAGGGTACAGGGGGACAATCAGCCCCAGCATTTT.

This clonotype was counted at least ten times. CDR3 protein: CASSVDIAGGREQYF. In DNA form, the CDR3 reads TGTGCCAGCAGCGTAGATATAGCGGGAGGTCGCGAGCAGTACTTC. The chain couples TRBV9 to TRBJ2-7, with 10 bases aligning to TRBD2. The CDR3 has 15 residues. Germline loops: CDR1 SGDLS, CDR2 YYNGEE. After removal of 0 bases from V and 6 bases from J, the junction contained 6 bases not matched to a gene.

About this clonotype itself: This sequence may be a read error, since a much larger clone differs from it by one base. The CDR3 DNA is TGTGCCAGCAGTGAAGGAGGGGCATTCAATGAGCAGTACTTC. Its protein is CASSEGGAFNEQYF. The chain uses TRBV12-3 or TRBV12-4 and TRBJ2-7; maybe TRBD2 (6 bases). The germline V and J ends were trimmed by 5 bases and 7 bases, with 18 bases remaining between them. CDR3 size: 14 residues.

This chain uses TRBV29-1 with TRBJ2-5; D call uncertain. This CDR3 is built from 13 residues. Germline-derived CDR1 and CDR2 are SQVTM and ANQGSEA. Trimming took 7 bases from V and 4 from J, leaving 16 bases between them. CDR3 amino acids: CSAAPRRRETQYF. The CDR3 bases are TGCAGCGCGGCCCCTAGGAGACGAGAGACCCAGTACTTC.

This clonotype was recorded many times. The gene calls are TRBV28 and TRBJ2-1; D call uncertain. V lost 7 bases to trimming and J lost 6 bases, with 7 bases between them. The CDR3 covers 11 residues. Germline V gives CDR1 MDHEN, CDR2 SYDVKM. The CDR3 here is CASTFGNEQFF. CDR3 DNA: TGTGCCAGCACCTTTGGCAATGAGCAGTTCTTC.

The CDR3 DNA follows: TGTGCCAGCAATATAGCGGGGGGCACAGATACGCAGTATTTT. This gives the protein CASNIAGGTDTQYF. This chain links TRBV28 with TRBJ2-3, with 9 bases lining up with TRBD2. The CDR3 is 14 amino acids. Looked up from germline, CDR1 is MDHEN and CDR2 is SYDVKM. V shed 7 bases and J 1 base; nucleotides not matched to a gene: 3.

The chain has TRBV11-2 and TRBJ2-3; 7 nucleotides line up with TRBD2. Germline lookup yields CDR1 SGHAT and CDR2 FQNNGV. This CDR3 spans 14 amino acids. J was trimmed by 5 bases and V by 3 bases; bases with no gene match: 5. The CDR3 coding sequence is TGTGCCAGCAGCTTGACTAGCAGCGGAGATACGCAGTATTTT. Its translation is CASSLTSSGDTQYF.

This clonotype has at least ten counts. The chain recombines TRBV12-3 or TRBV12-4 with TRBJ1-6; no reliable D call. The V end was cut by 1 base, the J end by 8 bases, with 12 bases between. This CDR3 contains 15 residues. The CDR3 loop is CASSLGAIRDSPLHF. In DNA, the CDR3 is TGTGCCAGCAGTTTAGGGGCGATACGGGATTCACCCCTCCACTTT.

This clonotype showed up many times. The CDR3 DNA follows: TGCGCCAGCAGCCCCTTCGGCACAGATACGCAGTATTTT. Translation: CASSPFGTDTQYF. The gene calls are TRBV5-1 and TRBJ2-3; the D is unclear. The V gene lost 4 bases and the J gene lost 1 base, with 7 bases spanning the gap. Germline V CDR1 and CDR2: SGHRS, YFSETQ. CDR3 length equals 13 residues.

This clonotype occurred many times. J is TRBJ1-5 and V is TRBV20-1; D uncertain. Germline values: CDR1 DFQATT, CDR2 SNEGSKA (reference sequence). V was pared by 0 bases and J by 0 bases, with 6 bases between. The length of the CDR3 is 14 residues. As DNA, the CDR3 is TGCAGTGCTAGAGACCCGAATAGCAATCAGCCCCAGCATTTT. This encodes CSARDPNSNQPQHF.

The rearrangement links TRBV10-2 to TRBJ2-5, with 9 bases aligning to TRBD2. This CDR3 is built from 15 residues. Germline V CDR1 and CDR2: WSHSY, SAAADI. Trimming at V came to 4 bases and at J to 2 bases, leaving 5 bases not matched to a gene. This CDR3 reads CASSGLAGRQETQYF. The DNA for the CDR3 is TGCGCCAGCAGTGGCCTAGCGGGACGACAAGAGACCCAGTACTTC.

This clonotype was recorded a few times. The chain is built from TRBV30 and TRBJ2-3; 8 bases match TRBD1. CDR1 and CDR2 (germline): GTSNPN, SVGIG (reference sequence). V trimming: 3 bases; J trimming: 4 bases; junction bases outside the gene matches: 6. The CDR3 is 14 residues long. The DNA of the CDR3 is TGTGCCTGGAGCCGGGCAGGGGGCCCAGATACGCAGTATTTT. Translated, it gives CAWSRAGGPDTQYF.

The V call is TRBV7-9, the J call TRBJ2-3; TRBD1 aligns across 8 bases. The length of the CDR3 is 13 residues. The germline CDR1 and CDR2 sequences are SEHNR and FQNEAQ (reference sequence). Trimming cost V 5 bases and J 4 bases; bases outside gene matches: 2. This chain's CDR3 is CASSATGADTQYF. CDR3 nucleotides: TGTGCCAGCAGCGCGACAGGGGCAGATACGCAGTATTTT.

There are many counts of this clonotype. The chain couples TRBV28 to TRBJ2-1; 8 positions match TRBD2. This CDR3 has 15 residues. The ends lost 6 bases at V and 7 bases at J; junction bases unmatched: 11. Germline V gene sequence: CDR1 MDHEN, CDR2 SYDVKM. The CDR3 reads CASSHGVSGMNEQFF. CDR3 nucleotide sequence: TGTGCCAGCAGCCATGGGGTTAGCGGGATGAATGAGCAGTTCTTC.

V and J are TRBV6-2 or TRBV6-3 and TRBJ2-1, with unresolved D. The CDR3 length is 14 residues. The germline V gene has CDR1 MNHEY and CDR2 SVGEGT. V was pared by 2 bases and J by 4 bases, with 9 bases between. CDR3 DNA sequence: TGTGCCAGCAGTTACCGACTGGGGTACAATGAGCAGTTCTTC. As protein: CASSYRLGYNEQFF.

V is TRBV2 and J is TRBJ2-1, with D perhaps TRBD2 (5 bases). Germline V lookup: CDR1 SNHLY, CDR2 FYNNEI. There are 13 residues in the CDR3. Trimming shortened V by 7 bases and J by 2 bases, and 9 bases separated the two germline ends. The CDR3 nucleotides read TGTGCCAGCAACACTAGAACCTACAATGAGCAGTTCTTC. Protein sequence: CASNTRTYNEQFF.

This clonotype was found many times. The V gene is TRBV3-1, the J gene TRBJ2-5; D gene uncertain. The V end lost 1 base, the J end lost 9 bases, and 3 bases lay between the germline ends. The CDR3 contains 10 residues. Germline-derived CDR1 and CDR2 are LGHDT and YNNKEL (reference sequence). CDR3 amino acids: CASSQGPQYF. In DNA, the CDR3 is TGTGCCAGCAGCCAAGGTCCCCAGTACTTC.

At least ten counts were recorded for this clonotype. The chain carries TRBV27 and TRBJ2-1, with 11 bases aligning to TRBD2. Trimming cost V 6 bases and J 2 bases; bases outside gene matches: 12. Looked up from germline, CDR1 is MNHEY and CDR2 is SMNVEV (reference sequence). The CDR3 runs 18 residues. CDR3 region: CASSRTTHSGRAYNEQFF. In nucleotides, the CDR3 is TGTGCCAGCAGCCGAACCACACATAGCGGGAGGGCCTACAATGAGCAGTTCTTC.

The sample holds many counts of this clonotype. V and J are TRBV18 and TRBJ2-1; no reliable D call. CDR1 KGHSH and CDR2 LQKENI come from the germline V gene. The germline V and J ends were trimmed by 6 bases and 6 bases, with 9 bases remaining between them. CDR3 length equals 12 residues. CDR3 nucleotides: TGTGCCAGCTCGAACCCCGCCAATGAGCAGTTCTTC. Its protein is CASSNPANEQFF.

This clonotype was found many times. V usage is TRBV7-2 and J usage is TRBJ2-7; D may match TRBD1 or TRBD2 (5 bases each). Trimming pared 5 bases from V and 6 bases from J, leaving 11 bases between. CDR3 length equals 12 residues. The germline CDR1 and CDR2 sequences are SGHTA and FQGNSA. The CDR3 DNA sequence: TGTGCCAGCAGCCCGCCGGGGCGCGAGCAGTACTTC. This sequence encodes CASSPPGREQYF.

This clonotype has just a few counts. This chain joins TRBV20-1 and TRBJ2-6, with D unclear. The CDR3 covers 17 residues. The ends were cut back, 5 bases at V and 2 bases at J, with 19 bases in the middle. Germline CDR1 reads DFQATT; CDR2 reads SNEGSKA (reference sequence). CDR3 residues: CSARMRTRKAGANVLTF. CDR3 DNA: TGCAGTGCTCGAATGAGAACAAGGAAAGCTGGGGCCAACGTCCTGACTTTC.

This clonotype has at least ten counts. This sequence joins TRBV5-1 and TRBJ2-2; D gene ambiguous. CDR3 length: 13 amino acids. Germline V CDR1 and CDR2: SGHRS, YFSETQ. Trimming pared 4 bases from V and 3 bases from J, leaving 7 bases between. This chain's CDR3 is CASSRGYTGELFF. CDR3 nucleotide sequence: TGCGCCAGCAGCAGAGGATACACCGGGGAGCTGTTTTTT.